Listed below are T cell receptor beta chains from one sample, sequenced in a study of identical twins. TCRdb itself ran the 5' RACE reads through MiXCR, one entry per CDR3 protein. The sample yields 550,000 to 700,000 distinct CDR3 sequences, approximately 21% seen once. This sample also appeared in a second study, on T cells expressing NK-cell markers.

The sample was PBMCs. The receptors were gathered from a woman younger than 35 in good health. Both conserved end residues are part of each CDR3. A D gene is named only where the DNA matches it firmly. The size entry is marked missing in some rows and otherwise reads once, few, many or a size class.

clone_size d_call j_call v_call cdr3_nt cdr3_aa
few NA TRBJ1-1 TRBV7-2 TGTGCCAGCAGCCCCCACGGGAACACTGAAGCTTTCTTT CASSPHGNTEAFF
few TRBD2 TRBJ2-1 TRBV11-3 TGTGCCAGCAGCAAGAATGCGGGGGGAGGACGAATTAATGAGCAGTTCTTC CASSKNAGGGRINEQFF
NA NA TRBJ1-1 TRBV29-1 TGCAGCGTCCGCGGGACGCTGAACACTGAAGCTTTCTTT CSVRGTLNTEAFF
many NA TRBJ1-2 TRBV20-1 TGCAGTGCTAGATTGCCAGGCGCTATAGGCTACACCTTC CSARLPGAIGYTF
few NA TRBJ2-1 TRBV4-1 TGCGCCAGCAGCCGTGTCCCGGGAACCTACAATGAGCAGTTCTTC CASSRVPGTYNEQFF
few TRBD2 TRBJ2-3 TRBV15 TGTGCCACCAGCTCTATGATAGCGGGAGGGGGCACAGATACGCAGTATTTT CATSSMIAGGGTDTQYF
many NA TRBJ2-7 TRBV15 TGTGCCACCAGCAATGGGCTGTCCTACGAGCAGTACTTC CATSNGLSYEQYF
few NA TRBJ1-2 TRBV20-1 TGCAGTGCTAGAGATCATCTCGGGGCCCAAGAACGTGGCTACACCTTC CSARDHLGAQERGYTF
NA NA TRBJ2-5 TRBV7-9 TGTGCCAGCAGCTACGGCGTAGAGACCCAGTACTTC CASSYGVETQYF
NA TRBD1 TRBJ1-2 TRBV27 TGTGCCAGCAGTCCCCGGACAGGGAACCACTATGGCTACACCTTC CASSPRTGNHYGYTF
many NA TRBJ1-1 TRBV5-1 TGCGCCAGCAGCCACCCCCGGGGTGGTACTGAAGCTTTCTTT CASSHPRGGTEAFF
NA NA TRBJ2-3 TRBV7-6 TGTGCCAGCAGCTCCCCCTGGGGCAGGGGATGGGATACGCAGTATTTT CASSSPWGRGWDTQYF
few NA TRBJ1-1 TRBV20-1 TGCAGTGCTAGAGGGGGTCTAGACACTGAAGCTTTCTTT CSARGGLDTEAFF
NA NA TRBJ2-7 TRBV19 TGTGCCAGTAGTATGGTAGCGGATACCTACGAGCAGTACTTC CASSMVADTYEQYF
NA NA TRBJ2-2 TRBV20-1 TGCAGTGCTAGAGGAGGGGGCGGGGAGCTGTTTTTT CSARGGGGELFF
few TRBD2 TRBJ2-3 TRBV20-1 TGCAGTGCTACCCCTTGGGGACTAGCGGGCACAGATACGCAGTATTTT CSATPWGLAGTDTQYF
NA TRBD1 TRBJ2-7 TRBV15 TGTGCCACCAGCACAGTACAGGGGTTGAGGGACGAGCAGTACTTC CATSTVQGLRDEQYF
NA NA TRBJ2-4 TRBV7-2 TGTGCCAGCAGCTTCGCAGGGAACATTCAGTACTTC CASSFAGNIQYF
few TRBD1 TRBJ2-7 TRBV20-1 TGCAGTGCTACGACCAGGGGGCCCTACGAGCAGTACTTC CSATTRGPYEQYF
NA NA TRBJ1-1 TRBV12-3/TRBV12-4 TGTGCCAGCACCCGGGGCGGGGGCCCGGGCACTGAAGCTTTCTTT CASTRGGGPGTEAFF
NA NA TRBJ2-2 TRBV29-1 TGCAGCGTTGGAAGGGGTCCGGGGAACACCGGGGAGCTGTTTTTT CSVGRGPGNTGELFF
many TRBD1 TRBJ1-2 TRBV6-5 TGTGCCAGCAGTTACCAGGGACAGGGGGGCTATGGCTACACCTTC CASSYQGQGGYGYTF
many NA TRBJ2-1 TRBV4-1 TGCGCCAGCAGCCTCCGGACTGCCGAGGTAAACAATGAGCAGTTCTTC CASSLRTAEVNNEQFF
NA TRBD2 TRBJ2-1 TRBV6-1 TGTGCCAGCAGCATAGCGGGTTCCTACAATGAGCAGTTCTTC CASSIAGSYNEQFF
many NA TRBJ1-5 TRBV12-3/TRBV12-4 TGTGCCAGCAGCCTTGAGGGAGGAGGAAGGCAGCCCCAGCATTTT CASSLEGGGRQPQHF
NA NA TRBJ2-1 TRBV9 TGTGCCAGCAGCGTAGGTCCAGCGCAGTACAATGAGCAGTTCTTC CASSVGPAQYNEQFF
NA NA TRBJ2-6 TRBV5-6 TGTGCCAGCAGCTTCTTCGACTCTGGGGCCAACGTCCTGACTTTC CASSFFDSGANVLTF
few NA TRBJ2-3 TRBV7-9 TGTGCCAGCAGCTTTTACAGCGCAGTCAAAGATACGCAGTATTTT CASSFYSAVKDTQYF
once TRBD2 TRBJ2-3 TRBV9 TGTGCCAGCAGCGTCGCAGCGGGGCCTAGCACAGATACGCAGTATTTT CASSVAAGPSTDTQYF
once NA TRBJ2-7 TRBV7-8 TGTGCCAGCACCTTTTTGGGCCCCCAATACGAGCAGTACTTC CASTFLGPQYEQYF
few NA TRBJ2-3 TRBV5-1 TGCGCCAGCAGCTTGCTGGTGCCCTCCACAGATACGCAGTATTTT CASSLLVPSTDTQYF
NA NA TRBJ2-5 TRBV10-3 TGTGCCATCAGTGGGGTTGCAGGTACCCTTGAGACCCAGTACTTC CAISGVAGTLETQYF
few NA TRBJ2-2 TRBV15 TGTGCCACCAGCAGAGAGCCAAGGGGGAGGACCGGGGAGCTGTTTTTT CATSREPRGRTGELFF
NA TRBD2 TRBJ2-7 TRBV5-4 TGTGCCAGCAGCTTGCTAGCGGGAGAAGGTTTCTACGAGCAGTACTTC CASSLLAGEGFYEQYF
many NA TRBJ1-2 TRBV6-5 TGTGCCAGCAGTTACGGCCGGTGGCGTGGCTACACCTTC CASSYGRWRGYTF
NA TRBD1 TRBJ1-5 TRBV5-1 TGCGCCAGCAGCCCGACAGGGGCGGTGGGTCGGCCCCAGCATTTT CASSPTGAVGRPQHF
few NA TRBJ1-1 TRBV20-1 TGCAGTGCGTCGAATAGTTGGGAAGCTTTCTTT CSASNSWEAFF